The rows below give T cell receptor beta chains drawn from one sample of a study of cytomegalovirus exposure and HLA in healthy donors. Assay used: immunoSEQ multiplex PCR; TCRdb lists only in-frame clones, some missing. The sample shows about 160,000 clones, 80% of them seen only once. The sample consisted of PBMCs. The receptors here all came from a man in his thirties or forties in good health and CMV-seronegative. CDR3s include the opening cysteine and the closing phenylalanine or tryptophan. The D gene is left open where the match is weak. Some rows mark clone size as missing; the rest say once, few, many or name a class of expanded clone.

j_call | clone_size | d_call | v_call | cdr3_aa | cdr3_nt
TRBJ2-5 | . | . | TRBV18 | CASSQWREETQYF | TGTGCCAGCTCACAGTGGAGGGAAGAGACCCAGTACTTC
TRBJ2-7 | few | TRBD1 | TRBV6-1 | CASSEAWDSYEQYF | TGTGCCAGCAGTGAAGCCTGGGACAGCTACGAGCAGTACTTC
TRBJ2-2 | . | . | TRBV27 | CASSFSSPRGTGELFF | TGTGCCAGCAGTTTTTCAAGCCCCAGGGGCACCGGGGAGCTGTTTTTT
TRBJ2-7 | . | TRBD1 | TRBV6-6 | CASSLGTASYEQYF | TGTGCCAGCAGCCTCGGGACAGCGTCCTACGAGCAGTACTTC
TRBJ1-2 | once | TRBD1 | TRBV4-2 | CASSQDLRDREKSWGYTF | TGTGCCAGCAGCCAAGATTTGAGGGACAGGGAAAAATCGTGGGGCTACACCTTC
TRBJ1-3 | few | . | TRBV6-5 | CASSPTVSGNTIYF | TGTGCCAGCAGCCCTACAGTATCTGGAAACACCATATATTTT
TRBJ1-1 | . | . | TRBV6-6 | CASSVGDTEAFF | TGTGCCAGCAGCGTAGGGGACACTGAAGCTTTCTTT
TRBJ2-7 | . | . | TRBV7-2 | CASSFLAGYYEQYF | TGTGCCAGCAGCTTTCTTGCGGGATACTACGAGCAGTACTTC
TRBJ2-3 | . | TRBD2 | TRBV27 | CASSFLAGERTDTQYF | TGTGCCAGCAGTTTTCTAGCGGGGGAGAGGACAGATACGCAGTATTTT
TRBJ1-4 | . | . | TRBV5-1 | CASSLAQATNEKLFF | TGCGCCAGCAGCTTGGCACAGGCAACTAATGAAAAACTGTTTTTT
TRBJ2-3 | . | TRBD2 | TRBV7-2 | CAGSPLAGGSTQYF | TGTGCCGGCTCCCCCCTAGCGGGAGGCAGTACGCAGTATTTT
TRBJ2-7 | . | . | TRBV6-1 | CASSEALSGLTYEQYF | TGTGCCAGCAGTGAAGCGCTAAGCGGGTTGACCTACGAGCAGTACTTC
TRBJ1-5 | . | . | TRBV6-1 | CASTKGHLDQPQHF | TGTGCCAGCACTAAGGGACACCTCGATCAGCCCCAGCATTTT
TRBJ1-5 | . | . | TRBV7-9 | CASSYGGQSQPQHF | TGTGCCAGCAGCTATGGCGGACAGTCACAGCCCCAGCATTTT
TRBJ2-7 | . | . | TRBV29-1 | CSVASAHEQYF | TGCAGCGTGGCTAGCGCCCACGAGCAGTACTTC